This TCR beta chain came from a study of cytomegalovirus exposure and HLA in healthy donors. Study-wide background: Out of about 360 genotyped donors, approximately 84% belonged to the Caucasian-associated ancestry cluster.

Overall study results and limits: Information on immune exposure was restricted to one variable (CMV serostatus). Common viral pathogens seemed to be connected with several of the most significant clusters, according to a later analysis. A missense DCLRE1C variant was associated with V- and J-gene trimming of TCR beta chains in a later analysis, and an independent cohort replicated the association.

In the PCR, 60 Vbeta and 13 Jbeta primers were used. Generated by immunoSEQ multiplex PCR, the TCRdb table keeps only in-frame clones and is missing some. This table holds 130,000 to 150,000 clones, over 70% found once. Worth noting for this clone: Its specificity is not known.

This CDR3 region has 16 residues. V lost 3 bases and J lost 2, with 15 bases in between. The germline CDR1 and CDR2 sequences are LNHDA and SQIVND (reference sequence). V gene TRBV19 combines with J gene TRBJ2-3, with D possibly being TRBD1 (5 bases). This receptor was taken from a man aged 40-49 years in good health and CMV-seropositive. Sequenced material: PBMCs. This CDR3 reads CASSIGAAPYTDTQYF. CDR3 bases: TGTGCCAGTAGTATTGGGGCCGCACCGTACACAGATACGCAGTATTTT.